This T cell receptor (beta chain) was obtained from a study of CD8 T cells in Susac syndrome. V shed 6 bases and J shed 5 bases, with 16 bases lying between them. The germline CDR1 and CDR2 sequences are MNHEY and SMNVEV (reference sequence). CDR3 length equals 14 residues. A quantity of roughly 0.5 to 1 ug RNA underwent reverse transcription using random hexamers. Amplification of TCR beta CDR3 was carried out by immunoSEQ multiplex PCR, which covered 54 Vbeta and 13 Jbeta segments. TCRdb re-derived calls from the immunoSEQ multiplex PCR reads in MiXCR, one entry per CDR3 protein. This table has 120,000 or so distinct CDR3 sequences, around 94% appearing once.

The receptor's source is a human donor with Susac syndrome. V and J are TRBV27 and TRBJ1-2; a weak D match, TRBD1 (5 bases). Sample: CD8+ T cells from PBMCs. This CDR3 is CASRDTGSEYGYTF. As DNA, the CDR3 is TGTGCCAGCAGGGACACGGGGAGTGAATATGGCTACACCTTC.